The next 20 T cell receptor beta chains were all read from a single sample in a study of T cell responses to AZD1222 COVID-19 vaccine. Assay: immunoSEQ multiplex PCR; the TCRdb copy retains only in-frame clones and omits some. Of around 83,000 clones listed, roughly 88% are singletons. Sequencing used peripheral blood, obtained on day 0 of AZD1222 vaccination. Receptors were obtained from an adult in good health.

This clone was picked up a small number of times. The chain is built from TRBV28 and TRBJ2-2, with a tentative D call TRBD2 (6 bases). CDR3 size: 16 residues. The ends were cut back, 6 bases at V and 3 bases at J, with 17 bases in the middle. Germline-derived CDR1 and CDR2 are MDHEN and SYDVKM. The CDR3: CASRDYSGADTGELFF. The CDR3 region has the DNA TGTGCCAGCAGGGATTATAGCGGAGCAGACACCGGGGAGCTGTTTTTT.

CDR3 DNA sequence: TGTGCCAGCAGTCGACTGGGCAGCAATCAGCCCCAGCATTTT. Amino acids: CASSRLGSNQPQHF. The rearrangement joins TRBV27 to TRBJ1-5; D ambiguous. The V end lost 5 bases, the J end lost 1 base, and 9 bases lay between the germline ends. In germline, CDR1 is MNHEY, CDR2 SMNVEV (reference sequence). The CDR3 has 14 amino acids.

The gene calls are TRBV20-1 and TRBJ1-2; D is possibly TRBD1 (6 bases). The CDR3 covers 14 residues. Germline V gene data show CDR1 as DFQATT and CDR2 as SNEGSKA (reference sequence). V was cut by 3 bases and J by 8 bases, with 19 bases left in between. Here the CDR3 DNA reads TGCAGTGCTAGTTCCGCGGGGGCCACGGGGGGCTACACCTTC. It is translated as CSASSAGATGGYTF.

The CDR3 bases are TGTGCCTGTTACCGAGGGGGGGGAAACACTGAAGCTTTCTTT. It is translated as CACYRGGGNTEAFF. The V call is TRBV30, the J call TRBJ1-1, with a possible D match to TRBD1 (6 bases). Germline-derived CDR1 and CDR2 are GTSNPN and SVGIG (reference sequence). The V end was cut by 6 bases, the J end by 2 bases, with 16 bases between. The CDR3 runs 14 residues.

About this clone itself: Within the sample, other DNA sequences also encode this same CDR3. This chain uses TRBV7-2 with TRBJ1-2; D remains unclear. V was clipped by 2 bases and J by 4 bases, with 8 bases between them. The CDR3 contains 13 residues. Germline assignment: CDR1 SGHTA and CDR2 FQGNSA. The CDR3 region has the DNA TGTGCCAGCAGCTTAACAGTCAGCTATGGCTACACCTTC. Translated: CASSLTVSYGYTF. The complete variable domain, with remaining parts taken from reference TRBV7-2 and TRBJ1-2, reads GAGVSQSPSNKVTEKGKDVELRCDPISGHTALYWYRQSLGQGLEFLIYFQGNSAPDKSGLPSDRFSAERTGGSVSTLTIQRTQQEDSAVYLCASSLTVSYGYTFGSGTRLTVV.

The gene calls are TRBV3-1 (or the pseudogene TRBV3-2) and TRBJ2-3, with TRBD2 matching 13 bases. The CDR3 sequence is 16 residues long. The germline gives CDR1 LGHDT, CDR2 YNNKEL (reference sequence). V gave up 4 bases and J gave up 3 bases; unmatched junction bases: 4. This CDR3 is CASSPWTSGSTDTQYF. The CDR3 nucleotides read TGTGCCAGCAGCCCCTGGACTAGCGGGAGTACAGATACGCAGTATTTT.

V is TRBV7-3 and J is TRBJ1-1, with D maybe TRBD1 (5 bases). Deletions cut 5 bases from V and 7 bases from J, with 20 bases between. The germline CDR1 and CDR2 sequences are SGHTA and FQGTGA. There are 15 residues in the CDR3. The CDR3 protein is CASSPGPRGDGEAFF. The DNA for the CDR3 is TGTGCCAGCAGCCCCGGCCCCCGTGGGGACGGTGAAGCTTTCTTT.

The chain employs TRBV14 and TRBJ2-3, with D possibly TRBD2 on 7 matching bases. Germline V lookup: CDR1 SGHDN, CDR2 FVKESK. V was cut by 2 bases and J by 1 base, with 13 bases left in between. This CDR3 is built from 16 residues. CDR3 sequence (DNA): TGTGCCAGCAGCCAAAGAGGGGGAGGGGGCACAGATACGCAGTATTTT. It is translated as CASSQRGGGGTDTQYF. The whole variable domain, remainder taken from reference TRBV14 and TRBJ2-3, is EAGVTQFPSHSVIEKGQTVTLRCDPISGHDNLYWYRRVMGKEIKFLLHFVKESKQDESGMPNNRFLAERTGGTYSTLKVQPAELEDSGVYFCASSQRGGGGTDTQYFGPGTRLTVL.

V usage is TRBV25-1 and J usage is TRBJ1-1; no reliable D call. The CDR3 is 13 residues long. Germline CDR1 is MGHDK and CDR2 is SYGVNS. Trimming left V 5 bases short and J 4 bases short, with 11 bases between. In DNA form, the CDR3 reads TGTGCCAGCAGTAGAGCGGGAACCACTGAAGCTTTCTTT. Translating gives CASSRAGTTEAFF.

The rearrangement joins TRBV10-3 to TRBJ1-3, with D perhaps TRBD1 (5 bases). The germline gives CDR1 ENHRY, CDR2 SYGVKD. With 7 bases removed from V and 0 bases from J, the gap between germline ends came to 16 bases. This CDR3 is 16 amino acids long. CDR3 protein: CAIKVNRQSSGNTIYF. In DNA form, the CDR3 reads TGTGCCATCAAGGTTAATCGACAGTCCTCTGGAAACACCATATATTTT.

The rearrangement uses TRBV11-2 and TRBJ1-2; 8 nucleotides align to TRBD1. CDR1 and CDR2 (germline): SGHAT, FQNNGV. The CDR3 has 14 amino acids. V dropped 3 bases and J dropped 8; count of bases not matched to a gene: 8. CDR3 sequence: CASSLTGDSLGYTF. The CDR3 DNA is TGTGCCAGCAGCTTGACAGGGGATAGTTTAGGCTACACCTTC. Complete variable domain (other parts from reference TRBV11-2 and TRBJ1-2): EAGVAQSPRYKIIEKRQSVAFWCNPISGHATLYWYQQILGQGPKLLIQFQNNGVVDDSQLPKDRFSAERLKGVDSTLKIQPAKLEDSAVYLCASSLTGDSLGYTFGSGTRLTVV.

The chain has TRBV19 and TRBJ1-4; possibly TRBD1 for D (5 bases). The CDR3 covers 14 residues. The V gene lost 6 bases and the J gene lost 7 bases, with 15 bases spanning the gap. CDR1 and CDR2 (germline): LNHDA, SQIVND (reference sequence). The CDR3 region has the DNA TGTGCCAGTAGCCAAGGGTCCCAGGGTGAAAAACTGTTTTTT. Residues: CASSQGSQGEKLFF.

This chain joins TRBV28 and TRBJ2-5; 8 bases are shared with TRBD1. The germline CDR1 and CDR2 sequences are MDHEN and SYDVKM. After removal of 5 bases from V and 2 bases from J, the junction contained 7 bases not matched to a gene. The CDR3 runs to 15 residues. The CDR3 is CASSGRTGPQETQYF. The CDR3, as DNA: TGTGCCAGCAGTGGAAGGACAGGGCCGCAAGAGACCCAGTACTTC.

The chain has TRBV19 and TRBJ2-5; 9 bases agree with TRBD1. CDR3 size: 16 residues. From germline, CDR1 is LNHDA and CDR2 SQIVND (reference sequence). J lost 5 bases, V lost 4 bases, and 11 bases had no gene match. The CDR3 sequence is CASSTQLTGGVETQYF. Written as DNA, the CDR3 is TGTGCCAGTAGTACCCAGCTGACAGGGGGAGTGGAGACCCAGTACTTC.

In this sample, this clone turned up once. This rearrangement joins TRBV28 to TRBJ2-1; TRBD2 aligns across 8 bases. Germline assignment: CDR1 MDHEN and CDR2 SYDVKM. The CDR3 is made up of 15 amino acids. Trimming took 3 bases from V and 7 from J; bases not matched to a gene: 8. DNA for the CDR3: TGTGCCAGCAGTTTTCAGTTACGACTAGCGAATGAGCAGTTCTTC. Amino acid sequence: CASSFQLRLANEQFF.

V is TRBV19 and J is TRBJ2-1, with a possible D match to TRBD2 (6 bases). V gave up 5 bases and J gave up 5 bases, with 19 bases separating them. Germline V gene sequence: CDR1 LNHDA, CDR2 SQIVND (reference sequence). The CDR3 is 16 amino acids. CDR3 DNA sequence: TGTGCCAGTAGTCCCCCAGGTGGGACTGGCCACAATGAGCAGTTCTTC. Amino acid sequence: CASSPPGGTGHNEQFF.

J is TRBJ1-5 and V is TRBV21-1. TRBV21-1 is labeled a pseudogene. CDR3 length equals 14 residues. CDR3 residues: CASSTIRDNQPQHF. In DNA form, the CDR3 reads TGTGCCAGCAGCACCATCCGGGACAATCAGCCCCAGCATTTT.

A single count supports this clone. The V and J genes are TRBV18 and TRBJ2-7; 9 bases are a match to TRBD2. The CDR3 is 16 amino acids. V lost 0 bases, J lost 5 bases, and 8 bases stayed unmatched. Germline V CDR1 and CDR2: KGHSH, LQKENI. CDR3 region: CASSPPVGGRGNEQYF. The CDR3 DNA reads TGTGCCAGCTCACCACCGGTGGGCGGGAGGGGAAACGAGCAGTACTTC.

The chain couples TRBV19 to TRBJ2-3, with 9 bases fitting TRBD2. CDR3 length: 16 amino acids. Looked up from germline, CDR1 is LNHDA and CDR2 is SQIVND (reference sequence). The trim removed 6 bases at V and 6 bases at J, leaving 13 bases unmatched. This chain's CDR3 is CASSQRIAGGVDTQYF. In DNA, the CDR3 is TGTGCCAGTAGCCAGCGTATTGCGGGAGGGGTCGATACGCAGTATTTT. The full variable domain, in which reference TRBV19 and TRBJ2-3 provide the parts outside the CDR3, is DGGITQSPKYLFRKEGQNVTLSCEQNLNHDAMYWYRQDPGQGLRLIYYSQIVNDFQKGDIAEGYSVSREKKESFPLTVTSAQKNPTAFYLCASSQRIAGGVDTQYFGPGTRLTVL.

This clone was counted a single time. V and J are TRBV13 and TRBJ2-1, with 8 bases aligning to TRBD2. CDR1 and CDR2 (germline): PRHDT, FYEKMQ (reference sequence). The CDR3 loop spans 15 amino acids. V was pared by 5 bases and J by 7 bases, with 10 bases of the junction left unmatched. CDR3: CASSPRGGPWNEQFF. The CDR3 DNA is TGTGCCAGCAGCCCCCGGGGGGGCCCTTGGAATGAGCAGTTCTTC.